The entry below describes one T cell receptor (beta chain). This record comes from a study of shared clonotypes between healthy human individuals. Germline CDR1 and CDR2: MNHNS and SASEGT. The V gene end was trimmed by 3 bases and the J gene end by 2 bases; junction bases not matched to a gene: 6. This CDR3 spans 17 amino acids. Using immunoSEQ multiplex PCR, the repertoire was profiled, and TCRdb retains in-frame clones only, with some absent. The repertoire includes nearly 1,000,000 clones, 76% of them detected once, and approximately 1.5% sits in the top ten. The V gene is TRBV6-1, the J gene TRBJ2-6; 8 bases are shared with TRBD1. Sequenced input: memory CD4+ T cells sorted from blood. Specified subset: CD45RA-negative fraction. This clonotype was sampled from a man younger than 35 in good health. The CDR3 region has the DNA TGTGCCAGCAGTGAGTGGCAGGGGGCTGCTGGGGCCAACGTCCTGACTTTC. Protein sequence: CASSEWQGAAGANVLTF.